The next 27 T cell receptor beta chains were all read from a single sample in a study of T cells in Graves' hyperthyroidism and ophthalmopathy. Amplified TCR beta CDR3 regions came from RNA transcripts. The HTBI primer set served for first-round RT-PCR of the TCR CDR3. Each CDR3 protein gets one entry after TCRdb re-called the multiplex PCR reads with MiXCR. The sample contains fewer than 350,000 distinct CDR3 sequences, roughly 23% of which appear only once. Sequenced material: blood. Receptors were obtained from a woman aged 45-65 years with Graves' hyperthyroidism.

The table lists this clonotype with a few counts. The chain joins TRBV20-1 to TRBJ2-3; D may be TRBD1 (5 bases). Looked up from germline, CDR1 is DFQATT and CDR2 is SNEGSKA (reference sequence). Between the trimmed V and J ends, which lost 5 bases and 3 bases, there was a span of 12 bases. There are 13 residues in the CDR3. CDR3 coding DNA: TGCAGTGCTGGCCTGGGGCATACAGATACGCAGTATTTT. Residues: CSAGLGHTDTQYF.

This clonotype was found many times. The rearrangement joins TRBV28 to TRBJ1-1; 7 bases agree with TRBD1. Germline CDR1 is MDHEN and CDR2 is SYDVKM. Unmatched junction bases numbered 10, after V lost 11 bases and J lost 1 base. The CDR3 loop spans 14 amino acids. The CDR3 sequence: CALSRGGANTEAFF. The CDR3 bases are TGTGCCCTTAGCAGAGGGGGCGCGAACACTGAAGCTTTCTTT.

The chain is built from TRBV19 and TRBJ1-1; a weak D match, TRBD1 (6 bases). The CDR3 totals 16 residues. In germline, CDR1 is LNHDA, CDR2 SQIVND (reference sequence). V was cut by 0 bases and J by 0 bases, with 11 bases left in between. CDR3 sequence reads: CASSIDVYRVNTEAFF. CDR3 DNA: TGTGCCAGTAGTATAGATGTTTACAGGGTGAACACTGAAGCTTTCTTT.

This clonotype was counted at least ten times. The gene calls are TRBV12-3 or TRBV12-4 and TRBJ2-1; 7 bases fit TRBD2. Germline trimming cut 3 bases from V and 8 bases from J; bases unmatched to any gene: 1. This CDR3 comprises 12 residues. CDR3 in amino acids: CASSFSGDEQFF. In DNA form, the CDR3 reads TGTGCCAGCAGTTTCAGCGGGGATGAGCAGTTCTTC.

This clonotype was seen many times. CDR3 protein: CASSPTRYYNEQFF. DNA of the CDR3: TGTGCCAGCAGCCCGACTAGATACTACAATGAGCAGTTCTTC. The rearrangement links TRBV2 to TRBJ2-1; the D gene is possibly TRBD2 (6 bases). V lost 6 bases and J 3 bases, leaving 12 bases between the germline ends. This CDR3 has 14 amino acids. Germline CDR1 and CDR2: SNHLY and FYNNEI.

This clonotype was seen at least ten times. As DNA, the CDR3 is TGCGCCAGCAGCCCAGTAGGAGCTAGGCCCTACGAGCAGTACTTC. It is translated as CASSPVGARPYEQYF. The chain combines TRBV5-1 with TRBJ2-7; no reliable D call. The germline CDR1 and CDR2 sequences are SGHRS and YFSETQ. The CDR3 is 15 amino acids. The ends were cut back, 4 bases at V and 2 bases at J, with 16 bases in the middle.

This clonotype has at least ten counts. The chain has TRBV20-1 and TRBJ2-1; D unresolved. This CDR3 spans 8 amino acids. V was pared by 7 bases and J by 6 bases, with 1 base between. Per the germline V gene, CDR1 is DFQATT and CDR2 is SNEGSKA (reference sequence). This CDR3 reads CSGNEQFF. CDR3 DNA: TGCAGTGGCAATGAGCAGTTCTTC.

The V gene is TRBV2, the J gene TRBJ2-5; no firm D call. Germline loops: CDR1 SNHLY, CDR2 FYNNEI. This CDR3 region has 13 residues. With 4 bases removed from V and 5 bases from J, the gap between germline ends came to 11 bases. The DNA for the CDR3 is TGTGCCAGCAGTGGCTCCTTCGGGGAGACCCAGTACTTC. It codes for CASSGSFGETQYF.

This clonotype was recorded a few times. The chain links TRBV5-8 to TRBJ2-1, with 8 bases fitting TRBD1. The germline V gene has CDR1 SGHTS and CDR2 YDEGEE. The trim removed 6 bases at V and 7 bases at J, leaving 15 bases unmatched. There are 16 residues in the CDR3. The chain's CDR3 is CASTSQGQGAFNEQFF. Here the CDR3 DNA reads TGTGCCAGCACCAGTCAAGGCCAGGGGGCTTTTAATGAGCAGTTCTTC.

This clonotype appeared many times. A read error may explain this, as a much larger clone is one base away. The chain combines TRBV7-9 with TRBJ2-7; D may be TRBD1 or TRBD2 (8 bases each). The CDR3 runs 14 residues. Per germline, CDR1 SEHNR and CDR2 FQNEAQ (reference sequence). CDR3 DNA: TGTGTCAGCAGCTTAGCGGGACAGGTCTACGAGCAGTACTTC. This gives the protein CVSSLAGQVYEQYF.

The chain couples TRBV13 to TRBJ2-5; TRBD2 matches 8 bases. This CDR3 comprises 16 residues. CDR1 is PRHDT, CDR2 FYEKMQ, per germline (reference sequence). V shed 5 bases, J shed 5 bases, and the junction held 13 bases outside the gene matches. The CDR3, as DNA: TGTGCCAGCAGCCATAGAGTGGTAGCGGGACGGGAGACCCAGTACTTC. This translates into CASSHRVVAGRETQYF.

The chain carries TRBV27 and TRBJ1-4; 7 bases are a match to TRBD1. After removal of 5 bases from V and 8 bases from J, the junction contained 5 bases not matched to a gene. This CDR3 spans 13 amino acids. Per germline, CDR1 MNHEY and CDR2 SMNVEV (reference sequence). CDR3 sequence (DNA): TGTGCCAGCAGTCCAGGGGGTTGGGAAAAACTGTTTTTT. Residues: CASSPGGWEKLFF. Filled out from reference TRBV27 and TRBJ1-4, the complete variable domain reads EAQVTQNPRYLITVTGKKLTVTCSQNMNHEYMSWYRQDPGLGLRQIYYSMNVEVTDKGDVPEGYKVSRKEKRNFPLILESPSPNQTSLYFCASSPGGWEKLFFGSGTQLSVL.

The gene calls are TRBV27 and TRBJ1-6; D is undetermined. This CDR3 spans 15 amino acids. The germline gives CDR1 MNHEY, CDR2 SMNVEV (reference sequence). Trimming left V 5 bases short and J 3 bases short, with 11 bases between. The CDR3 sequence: CASSIREGYNSPLHF. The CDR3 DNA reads TGTGCCAGCAGTATAAGGGAGGGCTATAATTCACCCCTCCACTTT.

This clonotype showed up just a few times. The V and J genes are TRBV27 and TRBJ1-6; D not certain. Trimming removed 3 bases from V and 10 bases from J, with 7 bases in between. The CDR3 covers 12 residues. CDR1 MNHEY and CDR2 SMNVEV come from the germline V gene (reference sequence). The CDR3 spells CASSFGRSPLHF. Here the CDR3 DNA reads TGTGCCAGCAGTTTTGGGAGATCACCCCTCCACTTT.

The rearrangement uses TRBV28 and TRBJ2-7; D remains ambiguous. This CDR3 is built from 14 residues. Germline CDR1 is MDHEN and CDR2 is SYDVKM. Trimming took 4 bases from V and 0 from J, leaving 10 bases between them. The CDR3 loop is CASSWPQSSYEQYF. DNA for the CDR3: TGTGCCAGCAGTTGGCCCCAGAGCTCCTACGAGCAGTACTTC.

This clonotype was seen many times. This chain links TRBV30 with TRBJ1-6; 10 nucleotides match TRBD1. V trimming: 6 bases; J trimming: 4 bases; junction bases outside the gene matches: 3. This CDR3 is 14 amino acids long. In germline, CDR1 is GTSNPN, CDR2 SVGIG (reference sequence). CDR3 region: CACRTGGYNSPLHF. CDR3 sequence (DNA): TGTGCCTGCCGGACAGGGGGATATAATTCACCCCTCCACTTT.

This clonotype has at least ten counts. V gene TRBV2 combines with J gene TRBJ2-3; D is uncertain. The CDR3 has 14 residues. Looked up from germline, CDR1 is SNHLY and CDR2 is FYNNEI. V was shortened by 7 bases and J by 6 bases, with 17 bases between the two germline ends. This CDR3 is CASNPGYGSDTQYF. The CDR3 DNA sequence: TGTGCCAGCAACCCTGGCTATGGTTCCGATACGCAGTATTTT. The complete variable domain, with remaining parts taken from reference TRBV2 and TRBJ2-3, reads EPEVTQTPSHQVTQMGQEVILRCVPISNHLYFYWYRQILGQKVEFLVSFYNNEISEKSEIFDDQFSVERPDGSNFTLKIRSTKLEDSAMYFCASNPGYGSDTQYFGPGTRLTVL.

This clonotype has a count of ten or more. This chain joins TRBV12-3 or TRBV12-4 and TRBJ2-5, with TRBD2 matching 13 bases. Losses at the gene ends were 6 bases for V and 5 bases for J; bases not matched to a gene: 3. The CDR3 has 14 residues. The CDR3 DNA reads TGTGCCAGCAGCGGACTAGCGGGGGTGGAGACCCAGTACTTC. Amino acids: CASSGLAGVETQYF.

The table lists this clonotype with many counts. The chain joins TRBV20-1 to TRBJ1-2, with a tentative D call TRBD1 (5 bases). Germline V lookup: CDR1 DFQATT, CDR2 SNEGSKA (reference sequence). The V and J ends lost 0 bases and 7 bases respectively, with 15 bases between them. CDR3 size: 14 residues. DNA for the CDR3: TGCAGTGCTAGAGATCCGATCAGGGTTGGTGGCTACACCTTC. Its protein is CSARDPIRVGGYTF.

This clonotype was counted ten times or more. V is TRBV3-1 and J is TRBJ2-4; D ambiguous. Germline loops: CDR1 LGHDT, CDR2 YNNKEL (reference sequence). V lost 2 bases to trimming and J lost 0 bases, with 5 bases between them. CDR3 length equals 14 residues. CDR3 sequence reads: CASSQSVAKNIQYF. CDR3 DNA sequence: TGTGCCAGCAGCCAATCAGTAGCCAAAAACATTCAGTACTTC. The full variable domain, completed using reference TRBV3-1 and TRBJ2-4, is DTAVSQTPKYLVTQMGNDKSIKCEQNLGHDTMYWYKQDSKKFLKIMFSYNNKELIINETVPNRFSPKSPDKAHLNLHINSLELGDSAVYFCASSQSVAKNIQYFGAGTRLSVL.

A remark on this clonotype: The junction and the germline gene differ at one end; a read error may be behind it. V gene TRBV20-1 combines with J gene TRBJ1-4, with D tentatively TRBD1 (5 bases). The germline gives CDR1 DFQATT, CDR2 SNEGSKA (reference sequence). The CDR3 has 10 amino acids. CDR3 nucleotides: TGCAGTGCGGTCAGGGAAAGACTGTTTTTT. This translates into CSAVRERLFF.

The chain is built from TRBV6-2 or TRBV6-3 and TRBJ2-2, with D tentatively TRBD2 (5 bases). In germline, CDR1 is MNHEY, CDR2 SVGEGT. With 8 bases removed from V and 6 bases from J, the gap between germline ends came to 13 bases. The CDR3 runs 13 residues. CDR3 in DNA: TGTGCCAGCCTTCCAATGGAGGCCGGGGAGCTGTTTTTT. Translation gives CASLPMEAGELFF.

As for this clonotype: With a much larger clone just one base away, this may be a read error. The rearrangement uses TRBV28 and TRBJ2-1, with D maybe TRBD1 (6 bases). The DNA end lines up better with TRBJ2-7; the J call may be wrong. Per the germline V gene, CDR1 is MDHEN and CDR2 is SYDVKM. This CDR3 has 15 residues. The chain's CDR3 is CASSPDSLSYNEQYF. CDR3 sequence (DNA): TGTGCCAGCAGCCCGGACAGCCTCTCCTACAATGAGCAGTACTTC.

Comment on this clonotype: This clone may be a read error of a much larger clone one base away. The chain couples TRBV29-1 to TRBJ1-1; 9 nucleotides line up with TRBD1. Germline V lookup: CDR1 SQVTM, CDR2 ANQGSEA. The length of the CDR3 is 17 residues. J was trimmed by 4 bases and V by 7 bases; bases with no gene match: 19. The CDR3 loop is CSAPGRDRAGLSTEAFF. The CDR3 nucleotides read TGCAGCGCCCCAGGCCGGGACAGGGCGGGTTTAAGCACTGAAGCTTTCTTT.

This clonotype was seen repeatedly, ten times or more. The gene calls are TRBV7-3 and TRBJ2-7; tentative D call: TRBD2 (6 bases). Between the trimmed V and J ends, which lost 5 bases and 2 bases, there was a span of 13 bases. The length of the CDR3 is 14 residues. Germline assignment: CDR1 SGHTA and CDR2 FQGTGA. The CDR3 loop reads CASSQAPGAYEQYF. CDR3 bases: TGTGCCAGCAGCCAGGCCCCGGGGGCCTACGAGCAGTACTTC.

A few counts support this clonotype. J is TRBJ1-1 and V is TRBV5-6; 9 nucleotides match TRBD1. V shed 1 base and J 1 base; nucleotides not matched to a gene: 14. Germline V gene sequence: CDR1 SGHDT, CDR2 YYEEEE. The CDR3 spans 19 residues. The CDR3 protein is CASSLLDPFGTGTNTEAFF. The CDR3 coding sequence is TGTGCCAGCAGCTTGTTGGATCCTTTCGGGACAGGGACGAACACTGAAGCTTTCTTT.

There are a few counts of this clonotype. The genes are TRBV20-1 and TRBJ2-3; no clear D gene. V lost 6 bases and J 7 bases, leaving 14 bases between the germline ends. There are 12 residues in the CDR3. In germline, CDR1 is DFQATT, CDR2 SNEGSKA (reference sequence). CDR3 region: CSASIIRNTQYF. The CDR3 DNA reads TGCAGTGCCAGTATTATTAGAAATACGCAGTATTTT.